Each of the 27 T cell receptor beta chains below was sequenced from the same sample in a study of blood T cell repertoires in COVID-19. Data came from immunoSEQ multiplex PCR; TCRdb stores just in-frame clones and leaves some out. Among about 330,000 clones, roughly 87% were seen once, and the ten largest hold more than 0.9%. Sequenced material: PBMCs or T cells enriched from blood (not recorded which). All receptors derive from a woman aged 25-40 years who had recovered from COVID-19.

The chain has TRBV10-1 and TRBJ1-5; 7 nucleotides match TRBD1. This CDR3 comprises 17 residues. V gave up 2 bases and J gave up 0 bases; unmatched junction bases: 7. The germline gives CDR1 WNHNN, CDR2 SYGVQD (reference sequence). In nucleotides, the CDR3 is TGCGCCAGCAGTGAGATAGGGACAGATTATAGCAATCAGCCCCAGCATTTT. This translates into CASSEIGTDYSNQPQHF.

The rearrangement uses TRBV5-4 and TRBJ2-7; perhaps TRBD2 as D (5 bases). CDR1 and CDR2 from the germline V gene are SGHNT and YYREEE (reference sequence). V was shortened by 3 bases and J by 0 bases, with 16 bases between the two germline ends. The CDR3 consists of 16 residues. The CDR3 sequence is CASSSPWTGSSYEQYF. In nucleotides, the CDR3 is TGTGCCAGCAGCTCACCATGGACGGGGAGCTCCTACGAGCAGTACTTC.

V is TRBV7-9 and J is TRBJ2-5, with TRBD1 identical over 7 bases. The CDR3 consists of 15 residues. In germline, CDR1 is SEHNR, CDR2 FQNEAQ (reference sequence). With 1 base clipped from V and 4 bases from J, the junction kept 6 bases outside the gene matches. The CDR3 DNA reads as TGTGCCAGCAGCTTAGGAGGGACAGTGGGAGAGACCCAGTACTTC. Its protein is CASSLGGTVGETQYF.

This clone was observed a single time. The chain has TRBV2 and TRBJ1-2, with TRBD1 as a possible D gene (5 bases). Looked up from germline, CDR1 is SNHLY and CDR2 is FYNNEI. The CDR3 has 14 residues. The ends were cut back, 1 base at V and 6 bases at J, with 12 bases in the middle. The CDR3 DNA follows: TGTGCCAGCAGTGAAGGCGCAGGGTGGAATGGCTACACCTTC. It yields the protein CASSEGAGWNGYTF.

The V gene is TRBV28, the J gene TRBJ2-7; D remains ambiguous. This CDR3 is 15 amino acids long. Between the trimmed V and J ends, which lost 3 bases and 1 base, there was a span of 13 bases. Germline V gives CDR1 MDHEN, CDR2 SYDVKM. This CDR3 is CASSFGDSASYEQYF. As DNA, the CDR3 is TGTGCCAGCAGTTTCGGCGACTCGGCATCCTACGAGCAGTACTTC.

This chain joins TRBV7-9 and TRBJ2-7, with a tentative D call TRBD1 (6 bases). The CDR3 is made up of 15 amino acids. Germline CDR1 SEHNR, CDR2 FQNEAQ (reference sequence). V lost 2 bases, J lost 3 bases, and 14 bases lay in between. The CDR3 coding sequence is TGTGCCAGCAGCTTAAGCCAGGGGATTCTCTACGAGCAGTACTTC. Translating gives CASSLSQGILYEQYF.

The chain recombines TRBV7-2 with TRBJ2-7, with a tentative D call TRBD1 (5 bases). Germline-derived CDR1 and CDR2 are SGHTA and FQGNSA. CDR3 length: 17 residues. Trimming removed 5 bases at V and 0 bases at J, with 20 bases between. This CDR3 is CASSLGVAGPYSYEQYF. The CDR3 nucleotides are TGTGCCAGCAGCCTTGGGGTAGCAGGGCCCTACTCCTACGAGCAGTACTTC. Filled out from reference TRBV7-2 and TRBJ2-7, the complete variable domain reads GAGVSQSPSNKVTEKGKDVELRCDPISGHTALYWYRQSLGQGLEFLIYFQGNSAPDKSGLPSDRFSAERTGGSVSTLTIQRTQQEDSAVYLCASSLGVAGPYSYEQYFGPGTRLTVT.

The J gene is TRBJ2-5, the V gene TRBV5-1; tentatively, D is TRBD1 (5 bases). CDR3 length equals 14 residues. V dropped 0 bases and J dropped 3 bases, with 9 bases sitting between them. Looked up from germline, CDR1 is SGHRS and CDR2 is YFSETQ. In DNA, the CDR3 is TGCGCCAGCAGCTTGGCCAGGGAAAAAGAGACCCAGTACTTC. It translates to CASSLAREKETQYF. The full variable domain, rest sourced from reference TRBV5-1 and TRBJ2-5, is KAGVTQTPRYLIKTRGQQVTLSCSPISGHRSVSWYQQTPGQGLQFLFEYFSETQRNKGNFPGRFSGRQFSNSRSEMNVSTLELGDSALYLCASSLAREKETQYFGPGTRLLVL.

The CDR3 DNA reads TGCGCCAGCAGCCAAGATTGGGAGGGAAAGGGGTACAATGAGCAGTTCTTC. It is translated as CASSQDWEGKGYNEQFF. V and J are TRBV4-1 and TRBJ2-1; 7 bases are shared with TRBD2. The trim removed 0 bases at V and 4 bases at J, leaving 9 bases unmatched. Germline lookup yields CDR1 MGHRA and CDR2 YSYEKL. The CDR3 contains 17 residues.

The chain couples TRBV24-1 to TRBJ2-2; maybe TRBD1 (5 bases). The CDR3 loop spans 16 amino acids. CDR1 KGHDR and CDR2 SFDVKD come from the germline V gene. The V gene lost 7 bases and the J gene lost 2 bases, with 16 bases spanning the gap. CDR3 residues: CATSLGGQGNTGELFF. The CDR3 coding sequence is TGTGCCACCAGCTTGGGTGGGCAGGGAAACACCGGGGAGCTGTTTTTT.

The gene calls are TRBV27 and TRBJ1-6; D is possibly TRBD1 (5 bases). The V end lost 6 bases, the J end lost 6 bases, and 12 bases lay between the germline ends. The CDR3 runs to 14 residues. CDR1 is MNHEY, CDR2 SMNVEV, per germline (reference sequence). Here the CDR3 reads CASRKGLGNSPLHF. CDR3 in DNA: TGTGCCAGCAGGAAGGGGTTAGGTAATTCACCCCTCCACTTT.

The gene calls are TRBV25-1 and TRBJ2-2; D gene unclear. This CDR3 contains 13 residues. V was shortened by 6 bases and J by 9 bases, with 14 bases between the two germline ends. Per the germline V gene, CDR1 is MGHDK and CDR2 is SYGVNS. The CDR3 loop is CASRSPVQRELFF. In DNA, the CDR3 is TGTGCCAGCAGAAGCCCGGTCCAACGGGAGCTGTTTTTT.

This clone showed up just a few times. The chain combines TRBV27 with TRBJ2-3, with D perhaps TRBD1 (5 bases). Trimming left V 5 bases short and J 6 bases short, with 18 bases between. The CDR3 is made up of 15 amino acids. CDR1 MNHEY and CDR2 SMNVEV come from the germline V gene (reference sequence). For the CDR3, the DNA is TGTGCCAGCAGTCCTAGGGGTTTAGGTAGGGATACGCAGTATTTT. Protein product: CASSPRGLGRDTQYF.

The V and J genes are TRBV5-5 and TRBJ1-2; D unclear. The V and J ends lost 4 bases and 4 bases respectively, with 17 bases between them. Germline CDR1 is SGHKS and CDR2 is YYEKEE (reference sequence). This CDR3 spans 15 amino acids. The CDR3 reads CASSLAEQSFYGYTF. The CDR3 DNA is TGTGCCAGCAGCCTTGCGGAGCAGTCATTCTATGGCTACACCTTC.

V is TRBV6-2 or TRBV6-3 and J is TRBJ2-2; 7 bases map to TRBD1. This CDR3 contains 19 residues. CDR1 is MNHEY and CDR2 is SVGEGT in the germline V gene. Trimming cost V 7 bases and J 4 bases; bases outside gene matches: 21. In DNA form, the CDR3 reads TGTGCCAGCACCCCCTTGGGGGACAGCGTACCTGGGCGCACCGGGGAGCTGTTTTTT. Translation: CASTPLGDSVPGRTGELFF.

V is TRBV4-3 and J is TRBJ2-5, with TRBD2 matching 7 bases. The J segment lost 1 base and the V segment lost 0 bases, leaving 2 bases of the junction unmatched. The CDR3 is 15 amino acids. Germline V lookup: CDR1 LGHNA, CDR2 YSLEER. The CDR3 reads CASSQDGGSQETQYF. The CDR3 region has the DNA TGCGCCAGCAGCCAAGACGGGGGGAGCCAAGAGACCCAGTACTTC.

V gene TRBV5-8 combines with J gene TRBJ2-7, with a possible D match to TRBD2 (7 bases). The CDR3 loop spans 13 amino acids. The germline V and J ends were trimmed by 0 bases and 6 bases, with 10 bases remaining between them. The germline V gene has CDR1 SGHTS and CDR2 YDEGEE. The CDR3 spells CASSLDREGEQYF. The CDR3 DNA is TGTGCCAGCAGCTTGGACAGGGAGGGCGAGCAGTACTTC.

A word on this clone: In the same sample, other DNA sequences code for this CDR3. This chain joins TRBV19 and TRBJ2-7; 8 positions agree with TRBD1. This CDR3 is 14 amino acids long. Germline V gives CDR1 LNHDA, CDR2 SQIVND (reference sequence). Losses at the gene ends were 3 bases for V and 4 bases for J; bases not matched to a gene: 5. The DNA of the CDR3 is TGTGCCAGTAGTATTCCCGACAGGGGTTACGAGCAGTACTTC. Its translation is CASSIPDRGYEQYF.

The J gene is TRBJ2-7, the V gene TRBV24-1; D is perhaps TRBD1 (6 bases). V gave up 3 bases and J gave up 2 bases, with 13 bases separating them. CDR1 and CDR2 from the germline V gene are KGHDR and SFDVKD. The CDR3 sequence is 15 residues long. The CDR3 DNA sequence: TGTGCCACCAGTGATGCCGGGACACCGACCTACGAGCAGTACTTC. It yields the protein CATSDAGTPTYEQYF.

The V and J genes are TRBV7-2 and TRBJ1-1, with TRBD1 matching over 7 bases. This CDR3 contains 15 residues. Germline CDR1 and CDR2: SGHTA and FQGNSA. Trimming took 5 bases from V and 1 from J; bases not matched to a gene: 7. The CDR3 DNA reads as TGTGCCAGCAGCGTGAAGACAGGGAGGAACACTGAAGCTTTCTTT. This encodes CASSVKTGRNTEAFF. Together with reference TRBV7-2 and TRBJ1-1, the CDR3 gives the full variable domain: GAGVSQSPSNKVTEKGKDVELRCDPISGHTALYWYRQSLGQGLEFLIYFQGNSAPDKSGLPSDRFSAERTGGSVSTLTIQRTQQEDSAVYLCASSVKTGRNTEAFFGQGTRLTVV.

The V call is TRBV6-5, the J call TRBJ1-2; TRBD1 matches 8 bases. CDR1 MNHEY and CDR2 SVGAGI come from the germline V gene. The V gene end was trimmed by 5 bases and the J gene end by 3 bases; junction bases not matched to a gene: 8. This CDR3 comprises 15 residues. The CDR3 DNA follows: TGTGCCAGCAGTATAGCCAACAGGGGGGACTATGGCTACACCTTC. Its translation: CASSIANRGDYGYTF.

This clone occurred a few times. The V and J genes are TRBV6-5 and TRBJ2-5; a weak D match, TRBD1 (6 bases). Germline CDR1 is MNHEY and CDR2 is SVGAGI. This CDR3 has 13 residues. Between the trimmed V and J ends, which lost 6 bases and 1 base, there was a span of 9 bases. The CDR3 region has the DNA TGTGCCAGCAGCCGGACAGCCCAAGAGACCCAGTACTTC. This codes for CASSRTAQETQYF.

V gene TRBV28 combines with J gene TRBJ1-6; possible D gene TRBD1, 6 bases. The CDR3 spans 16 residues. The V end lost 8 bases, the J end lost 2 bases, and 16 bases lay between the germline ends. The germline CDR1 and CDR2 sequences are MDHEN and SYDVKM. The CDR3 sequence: CASLGTFGTYNSPLHF. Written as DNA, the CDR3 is TGTGCCAGCCTCGGGACATTCGGGACCTATAATTCACCCCTCCACTTT. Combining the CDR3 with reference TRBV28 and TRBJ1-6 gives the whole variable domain DVKVTQSSRYLVKRTGEKVFLECVQDMDHENMFWYRQDPGLGLRLIYFSYDVKMKEKGDIPEGYSVSREKKERFSLILESASTNQTSMYLCASLGTFGTYNSPLHFGNGTRLTVT.

CDR3 in DNA: TGTGCCTGGAGCGTGAACACTGAAGCTTTCTTT. This translates into CAWSVNTEAFF. The rearrangement uses TRBV30 and TRBJ1-1, with unresolved D. The CDR3 covers 11 residues. V shed 3 bases and J shed 0 bases, with 2 bases lying between them. The germline gives CDR1 GTSNPN, CDR2 SVGIG (reference sequence).

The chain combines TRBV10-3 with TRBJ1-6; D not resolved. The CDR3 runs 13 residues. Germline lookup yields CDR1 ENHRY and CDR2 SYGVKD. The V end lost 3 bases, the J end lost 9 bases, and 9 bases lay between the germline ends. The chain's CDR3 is CAISDGEGSPLHF. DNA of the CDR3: TGTGCCATCAGTGACGGGGAGGGTTCACCCCTCCACTTT.

CDR3 residues: CASSLGRLTSSEQYF. Written as DNA, the CDR3 is TGCGCCAGCAGCTTGGGTCGACTGACTAGTTCCGAGCAGTACTTC. The genes are TRBV5-1 and TRBJ2-7; D possibly corresponds to TRBD2 (6 bases). In germline, CDR1 is SGHRS, CDR2 YFSETQ. Trimming pared 0 bases from V and 6 bases from J, leaving 16 bases between. This CDR3 is 15 amino acids long.

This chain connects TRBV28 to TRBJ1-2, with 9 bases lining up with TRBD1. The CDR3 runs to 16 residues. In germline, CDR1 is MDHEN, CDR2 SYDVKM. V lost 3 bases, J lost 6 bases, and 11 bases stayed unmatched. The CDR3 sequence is CASSFSRGQGKDGYTF. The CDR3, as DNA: TGTGCCAGCAGTTTCTCTCGTGGACAGGGGAAAGATGGCTACACCTTC.